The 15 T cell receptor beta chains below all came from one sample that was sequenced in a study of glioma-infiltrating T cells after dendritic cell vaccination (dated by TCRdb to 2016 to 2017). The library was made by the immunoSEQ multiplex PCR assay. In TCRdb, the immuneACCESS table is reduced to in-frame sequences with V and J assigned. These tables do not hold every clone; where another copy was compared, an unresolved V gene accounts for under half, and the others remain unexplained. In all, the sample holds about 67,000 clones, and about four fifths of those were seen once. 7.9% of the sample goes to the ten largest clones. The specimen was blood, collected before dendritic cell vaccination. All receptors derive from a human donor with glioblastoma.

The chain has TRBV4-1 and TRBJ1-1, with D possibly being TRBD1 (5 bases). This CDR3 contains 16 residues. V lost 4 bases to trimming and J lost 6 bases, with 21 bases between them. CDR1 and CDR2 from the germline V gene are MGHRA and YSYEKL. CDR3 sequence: CASSRKIIQGRAEAFF. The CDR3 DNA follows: TGCGCCAGCAGCCGTAAGATTATTCAGGGTAGGGCTGAAGCTTTCTTT.

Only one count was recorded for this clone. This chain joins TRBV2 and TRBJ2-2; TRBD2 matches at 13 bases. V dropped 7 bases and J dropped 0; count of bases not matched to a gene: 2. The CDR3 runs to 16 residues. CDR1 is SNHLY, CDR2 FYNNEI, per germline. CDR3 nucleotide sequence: TGTGCCAGCACTGGGACTAGCGGGGCGAACACCGGGGAGCTGTTTTTT. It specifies CASTGTSGANTGELFF.

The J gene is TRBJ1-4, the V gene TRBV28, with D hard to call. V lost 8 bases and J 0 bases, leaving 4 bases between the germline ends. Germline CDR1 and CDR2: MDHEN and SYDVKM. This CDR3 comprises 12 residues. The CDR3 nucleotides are TGTGCCAGCCAGGCAACTAATGAAAAACTGTTTTTT. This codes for CASQATNEKLFF.

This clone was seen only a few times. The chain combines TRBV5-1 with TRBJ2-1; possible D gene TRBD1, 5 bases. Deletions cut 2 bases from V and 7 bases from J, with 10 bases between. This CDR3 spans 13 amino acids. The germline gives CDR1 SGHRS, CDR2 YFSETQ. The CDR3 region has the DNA TGCGCCAGCAGCTTAGACAGACCTAATGAGCAGTTCTTC. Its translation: CASSLDRPNEQFF.

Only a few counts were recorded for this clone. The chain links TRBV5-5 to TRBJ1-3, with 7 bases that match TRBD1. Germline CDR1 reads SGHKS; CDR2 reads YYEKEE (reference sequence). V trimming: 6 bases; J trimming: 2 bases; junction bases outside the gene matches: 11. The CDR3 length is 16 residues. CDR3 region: CASNQLTGLAGNTIYF. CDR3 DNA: TGTGCCAGCAACCAACTGACAGGGTTAGCTGGAAACACCATATATTTT. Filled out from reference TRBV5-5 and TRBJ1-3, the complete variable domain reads DAGVTQSPTHLIKTRGQQVTLRCSPISGHKSVSWYQQVLGQGPQFIFQYYEKEERGRGNFPDRFSARQFPNYSSELNVNALLLGDSALYLCASNQLTGLAGNTIYFGEGSWLTVV.

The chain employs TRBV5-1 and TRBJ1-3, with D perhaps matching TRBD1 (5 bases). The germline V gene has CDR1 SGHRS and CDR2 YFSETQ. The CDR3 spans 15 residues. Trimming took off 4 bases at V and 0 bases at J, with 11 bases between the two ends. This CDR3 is CASSGGGVSGNTIYF. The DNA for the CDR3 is TGCGCCAGCAGCGGCGGGGGAGTCTCTGGAAACACCATATATTTT.

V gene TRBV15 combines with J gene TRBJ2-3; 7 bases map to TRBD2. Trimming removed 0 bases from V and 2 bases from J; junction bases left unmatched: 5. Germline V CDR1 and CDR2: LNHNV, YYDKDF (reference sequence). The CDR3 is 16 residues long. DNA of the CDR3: TGTGCCACCAGCAGAGAGTCGCGGGGGAACACAGATACGCAGTATTTT. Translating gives CATSRESRGNTDTQYF.

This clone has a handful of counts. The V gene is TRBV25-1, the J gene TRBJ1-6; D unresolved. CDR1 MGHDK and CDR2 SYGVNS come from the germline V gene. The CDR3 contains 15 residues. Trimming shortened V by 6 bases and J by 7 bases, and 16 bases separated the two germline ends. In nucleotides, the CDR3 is TGTGCCAGCAGCGTAAGCTTCAACGAGAATTCACCCCTCCACTTT. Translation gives CASSVSFNENSPLHF.

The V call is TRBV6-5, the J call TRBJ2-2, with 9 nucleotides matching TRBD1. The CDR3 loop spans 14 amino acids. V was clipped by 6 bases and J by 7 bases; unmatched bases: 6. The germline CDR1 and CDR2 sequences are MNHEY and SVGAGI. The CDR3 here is CASRRTGVSGELFF. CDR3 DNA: TGTGCCAGCAGGCGGACAGGGGTTAGCGGGGAGCTGTTTTTT.

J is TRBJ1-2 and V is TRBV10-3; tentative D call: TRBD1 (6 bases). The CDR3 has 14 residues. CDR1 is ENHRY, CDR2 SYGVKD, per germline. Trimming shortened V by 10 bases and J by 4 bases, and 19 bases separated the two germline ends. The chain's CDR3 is CATRGGVDTYGYTF. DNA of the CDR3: TGTGCCACCAGGGGCGGGGTAGACACCTATGGCTACACCTTC.

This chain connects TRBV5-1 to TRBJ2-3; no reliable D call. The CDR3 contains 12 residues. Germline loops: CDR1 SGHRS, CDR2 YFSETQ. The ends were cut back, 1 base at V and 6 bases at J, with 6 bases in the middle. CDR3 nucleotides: TGCGCCAGCAGCTTGACAGTTGATACGCAGTATTTT. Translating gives CASSLTVDTQYF. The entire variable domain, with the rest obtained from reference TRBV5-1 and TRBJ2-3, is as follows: KAGVTQTPRYLIKTRGQQVTLSCSPISGHRSVSWYQQTPGQGLQFLFEYFSETQRNKGNFPGRFSGRQFSNSRSEMNVSTLELGDSALYLCASSLTVDTQYFGPGTRLTVL.

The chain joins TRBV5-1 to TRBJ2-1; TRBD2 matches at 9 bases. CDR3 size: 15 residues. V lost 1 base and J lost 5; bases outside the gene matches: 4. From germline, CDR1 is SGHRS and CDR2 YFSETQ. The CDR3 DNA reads TGCGCCAGCAGCTTGACGGTAGCGGGGGACAATGAGCAGTTCTTC. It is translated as CASSLTVAGDNEQFF.

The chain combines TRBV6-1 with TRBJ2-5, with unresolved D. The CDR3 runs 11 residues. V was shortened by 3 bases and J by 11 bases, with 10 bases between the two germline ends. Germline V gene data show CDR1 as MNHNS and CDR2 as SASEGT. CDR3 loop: CASSDRVEQYF. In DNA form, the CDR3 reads TGTGCCAGCAGTGATCGGGTGGAGCAGTACTTC.

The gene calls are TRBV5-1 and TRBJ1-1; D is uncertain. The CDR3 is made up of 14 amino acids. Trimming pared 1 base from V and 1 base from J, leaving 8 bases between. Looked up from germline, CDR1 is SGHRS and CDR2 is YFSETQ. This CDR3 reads CASSLNRQNTEAFF. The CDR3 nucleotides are TGCGCCAGCAGCTTGAACCGACAGAACACTGAAGCTTTCTTT.

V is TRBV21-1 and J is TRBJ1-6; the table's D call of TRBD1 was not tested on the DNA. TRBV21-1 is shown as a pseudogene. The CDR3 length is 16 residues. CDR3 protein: CASSNRQGSYNSPLHF. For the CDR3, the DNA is TGTGCCAGCAGCAATCGACAGGGCTCCTATAATTCACCCCTCCACTTT.